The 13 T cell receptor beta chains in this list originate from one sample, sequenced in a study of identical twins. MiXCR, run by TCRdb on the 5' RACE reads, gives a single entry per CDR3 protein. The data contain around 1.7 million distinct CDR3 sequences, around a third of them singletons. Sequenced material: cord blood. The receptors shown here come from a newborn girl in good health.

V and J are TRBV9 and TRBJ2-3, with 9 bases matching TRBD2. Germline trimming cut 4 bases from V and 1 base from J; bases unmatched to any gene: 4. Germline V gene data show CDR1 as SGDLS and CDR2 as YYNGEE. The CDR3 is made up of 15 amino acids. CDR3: CASSIAGVGTDTQYF. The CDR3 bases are TGTGCCAGCAGCATAGCGGGAGTAGGCACAGATACGCAGTATTTT.

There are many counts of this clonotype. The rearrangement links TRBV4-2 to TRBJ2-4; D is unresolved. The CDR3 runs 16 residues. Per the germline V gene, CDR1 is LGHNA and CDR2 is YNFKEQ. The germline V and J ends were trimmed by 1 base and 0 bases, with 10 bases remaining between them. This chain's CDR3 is CASSQGKHVAKNIQYF. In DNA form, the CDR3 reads TGTGCCAGCAGCCAAGGAAAACACGTAGCCAAAAACATTCAGTACTTC.

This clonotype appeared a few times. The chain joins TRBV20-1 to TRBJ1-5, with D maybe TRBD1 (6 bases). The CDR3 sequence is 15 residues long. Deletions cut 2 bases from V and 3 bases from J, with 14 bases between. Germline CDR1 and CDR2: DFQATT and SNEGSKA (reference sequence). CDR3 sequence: CSARHRDPPNQPQHF. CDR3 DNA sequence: TGCAGTGCTAGACACAGGGATCCGCCCAATCAGCCCCAGCATTTT.

The CDR3 coding sequence is TGTGCCAGCAGCTTAGTCATGGGAGGAGATACGCAGTATTTT. This gives the protein CASSLVMGGDTQYF. The gene calls are TRBV7-2 and TRBJ2-3; D may be TRBD2 (6 bases). This CDR3 region has 14 residues. The germline V and J ends were trimmed by 1 base and 5 bases, with 10 bases remaining between them. Germline-derived CDR1 and CDR2 are SGHTA and FQGNSA.

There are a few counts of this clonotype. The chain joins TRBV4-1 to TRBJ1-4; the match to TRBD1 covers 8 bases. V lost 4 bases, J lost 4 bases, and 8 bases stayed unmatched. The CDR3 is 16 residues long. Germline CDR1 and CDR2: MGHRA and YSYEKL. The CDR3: CASSLGTGRFNEKLFF. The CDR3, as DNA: TGCGCCAGCAGCCTGGGGACAGGACGCTTTAATGAAAAACTGTTTTTT.

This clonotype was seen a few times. CDR3 DNA sequence: TGTGCCAGCAGCGTAGGGGGGAGCCAGGGGAAGGACTATGGCTACACCTTC. Its translation: CASSVGGSQGKDYGYTF. The V call is TRBV9, the J call TRBJ1-2; the D gene is possibly TRBD1 (6 bases). From germline, CDR1 is SGDLS and CDR2 YYNGEE. Trimming took 0 bases from V and 3 from J, leaving 18 bases between them. This CDR3 comprises 17 residues.

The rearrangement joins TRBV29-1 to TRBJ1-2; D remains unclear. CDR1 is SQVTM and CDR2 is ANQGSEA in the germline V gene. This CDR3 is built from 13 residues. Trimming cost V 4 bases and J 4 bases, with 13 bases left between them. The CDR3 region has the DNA TGCAGCGTTGCTAGGCCTTTGTCCTATGGCTACACCTTC. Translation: CSVARPLSYGYTF.

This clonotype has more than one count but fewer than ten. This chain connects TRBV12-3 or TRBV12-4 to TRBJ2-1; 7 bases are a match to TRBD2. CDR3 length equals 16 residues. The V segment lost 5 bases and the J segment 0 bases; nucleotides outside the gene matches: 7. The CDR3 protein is CASSLSGKISYNEQFF. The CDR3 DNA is TGTGCCAGCAGTCTGAGCGGGAAAATCTCCTACAATGAGCAGTTCTTC.

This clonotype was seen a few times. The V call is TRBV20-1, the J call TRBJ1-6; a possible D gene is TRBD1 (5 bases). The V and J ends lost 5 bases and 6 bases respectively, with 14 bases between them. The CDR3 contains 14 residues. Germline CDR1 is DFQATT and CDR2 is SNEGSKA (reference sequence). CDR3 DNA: TGCAGTGCTCCGGGGCCTCCCTCTAATTCACCCCTCCACTTT. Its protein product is CSAPGPPSNSPLHF.

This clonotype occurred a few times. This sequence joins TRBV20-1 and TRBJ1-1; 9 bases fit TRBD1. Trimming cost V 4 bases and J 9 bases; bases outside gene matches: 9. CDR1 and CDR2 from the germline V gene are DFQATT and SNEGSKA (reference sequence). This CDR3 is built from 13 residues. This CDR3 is CSATKRTGAQAFF. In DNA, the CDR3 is TGCAGTGCTACCAAGAGGACAGGGGCACAAGCTTTCTTT.

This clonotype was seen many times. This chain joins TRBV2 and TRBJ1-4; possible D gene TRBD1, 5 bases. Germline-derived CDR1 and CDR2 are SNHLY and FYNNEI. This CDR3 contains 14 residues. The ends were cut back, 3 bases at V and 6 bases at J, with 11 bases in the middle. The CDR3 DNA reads TGTGCCAGCAGTGACTCGACAGTCGATGAAAAACTGTTTTTT. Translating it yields CASSDSTVDEKLFF.

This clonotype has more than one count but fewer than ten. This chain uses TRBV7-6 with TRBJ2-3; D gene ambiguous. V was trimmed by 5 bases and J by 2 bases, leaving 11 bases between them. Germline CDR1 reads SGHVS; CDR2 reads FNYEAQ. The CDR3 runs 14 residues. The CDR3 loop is CASSPLGPTDTQYF. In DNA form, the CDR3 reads TGTGCCAGCAGCCCCCTAGGCCCCACAGATACGCAGTATTTT.

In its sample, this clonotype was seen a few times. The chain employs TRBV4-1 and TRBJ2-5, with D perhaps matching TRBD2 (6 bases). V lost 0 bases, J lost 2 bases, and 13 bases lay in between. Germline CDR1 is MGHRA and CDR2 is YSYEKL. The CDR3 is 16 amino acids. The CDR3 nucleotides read TGCGCCAGCAGCCAAGAAGGTCGTGGGGGGCAAGAGACCCAGTACTTC. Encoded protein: CASSQEGRGGQETQYF.